This section outlines one T cell receptor (beta chain) sequence together with its context. The sample comes from a study of T cells expressing NK-cell markers. The CDR3 extends over 15 amino acids. Germline CDR1 DFQATT, CDR2 SNEGSKA (reference sequence). UMIs were included in TCR beta cDNA generated by 5'RACE template switching. One entry per CDR3 protein, without DNA, is what TCRdb gives after re-calling the 5' RACE reads. The repertoire shows 200,000 to 300,000 distinct CDR3 sequences; the top ten hold 4% to 5%. The chain recombines TRBV20-1 with TRBJ2-3; TCRdb proposes TRBD2, but this gene call is untestable without DNA. The receptor was derived from a woman between 18 and 70 years old in good health. The sequencing sample was made of blood T cells: a sorted CD56 or NKG2C T cell subset, CD4+ or CD8+ T cells, or bulk PBMC T cells (not recorded which). CDR3: CSARETGGPLDTQYF.